The 29 T cell receptor beta chains listed next were all sequenced from one sample in a study of blood T cell repertoires in COVID-19 (dated by TCRdb to about 2020). Library creation used the immunoSEQ multiplex PCR assay. TCRdb limited this immuneACCESS table to in-frame rearrangements with V and J called. A share of clones is missing; checked studies link under half to unresolved V genes, and the rest is unexplained. The sample table lists hundreds of thousands of clones, around 89% of them with a count of one. The ten largest clones represent 4% to 5.5% of the sample. Material: peripheral blood. The receptors derive from a woman younger than 45 with acute or convalescent COVID-19.

The V gene is TRBV7-2, the J gene TRBJ2-7, with a tentative D call TRBD1 (5 bases). V dropped 3 bases and J dropped 4 bases, with 10 bases sitting between them. Germline CDR1 and CDR2: SGHTA and FQGNSA. The CDR3 consists of 13 residues. CDR3 loop: CASSLGPRYEQYF. For the CDR3, the DNA is TGTGCCAGCAGCTTGGGGCCACGATACGAGCAGTACTTC. The entire variable domain, with the rest obtained from reference TRBV7-2 and TRBJ2-7, is as follows: GAGVSQSPSNKVTEKGKDVELRCDPISGHTALYWYRQSLGQGLEFLIYFQGNSAPDKSGLPSDRFSAERTGGSVSTLTIQRTQQEDSAVYLCASSLGPRYEQYFGPGTRLTVT.

The chain is built from TRBV24-1 and TRBJ2-3; tentatively, D is TRBD1 (5 bases). This CDR3 comprises 14 residues. The ends were cut back, 4 bases at V and 0 bases at J, with 7 bases in the middle. Germline V gene sequence: CDR1 KGHDR, CDR2 SFDVKD. The CDR3 loop is CATSDHRSTDTQYF. The CDR3 coding sequence is TGTGCCACCAGTGACCACAGGAGCACAGATACGCAGTATTTT.

This chain uses TRBV7-2 with TRBJ1-1, with a tentative D call TRBD1 (6 bases). CDR1 and CDR2 (germline): SGHTA, FQGNSA. CDR3 size: 15 residues. V was clipped by 3 bases and J by 1 base, with 12 bases between them. As DNA, the CDR3 is TGTGCCAGCAGCTTTACCTTAGGGGGGAACACTGAAGCTTTCTTT. Residues: CASSFTLGGNTEAFF.

The chain uses TRBV19 and TRBJ1-5; D gene ambiguous. This CDR3 is 16 amino acids long. Germline CDR1 is LNHDA and CDR2 is SQIVND (reference sequence). V dropped 3 bases and J dropped 4 bases, with 16 bases sitting between them. CDR3 sequence reads: CASSMRGSFGNQPQHF. The CDR3 bases are TGTGCCAGTAGTATGCGAGGATCTTTTGGTAATCAGCCCCAGCATTTT.

This clone has a single count. The chain couples TRBV7-3 to TRBJ2-3; no firm D call. The germline V gene has CDR1 SGHTA and CDR2 FQGTGA. The CDR3 loop spans 13 amino acids. Trimming removed 4 bases from V and 4 bases from J, with 9 bases in between. The CDR3 bases are TGTGCCAGCAGCTCAAGCCTCGCAGATACGCAGTATTTT. Translation: CASSSSLADTQYF.

The gene calls are TRBV29-1 and TRBJ2-1; possibly TRBD1 for D (5 bases). There are 12 residues in the CDR3. CDR1 and CDR2 (germline): SQVTM, ANQGSEA. With 2 bases removed from V and 9 bases from J, the gap between germline ends came to 11 bases. DNA of the CDR3: TGCAGCGTTGAACAGGGTAGTGGTGAGCAGTTCTTC. Translation: CSVEQGSGEQFF.

V is TRBV7-9 and J is TRBJ2-5; perhaps TRBD1 as D (6 bases). The CDR3 totals 16 residues. Between the trimmed V and J ends, which lost 5 bases and 0 bases, there was a span of 16 bases. Germline values: CDR1 SEHNR, CDR2 FQNEAQ (reference sequence). The CDR3 DNA reads as TGTGCCAGCAGCACAACCAGGGGACCCAACCAAGAGACCCAGTACTTC. Amino acid sequence: CASSTTRGPNQETQYF.

The gene calls are TRBV7-3 and TRBJ2-3; the D gene is possibly TRBD1 (8 bases). Germline CDR1 is SGHTA and CDR2 is FQGTGA. The CDR3 extends over 15 amino acids. V was clipped by 5 bases and J by 3 bases, with 15 bases between them. This chain's CDR3 is CASSTYRGGTDTQYF. In DNA, the CDR3 is TGTGCCAGCAGCACTTACAGGGGGGGAACAGATACGCAGTATTTT.

Turning to this clone: Since no conserved phenylalanine or tryptophan closes the CDR3, a read error is the likely cause. The DNA is left out, because the CDR3 cannot be placed on it with certainty; the CDR3 is given as TCRdb lists it. J is TRBJ1-4 and V is TRBV6-5; the table's D call, TRBD1, was not checked against the DNA. In germline, CDR1 is MNHEY, CDR2 SVGAGI. The CDR3 is 16 amino acids long, termini counted. The CDR3 protein is CASSYSNGGQGGLGIL.

V usage is TRBV5-4 and J usage is TRBJ1-5; D is uncertain. Germline CDR1 reads SGHNT; CDR2 reads YYREEE (reference sequence). Trimming removed 0 bases at V and 9 bases at J, with 7 bases between. This CDR3 spans 12 amino acids. CDR3 sequence: CASSLARWPQHF. DNA of the CDR3: TGTGCCAGCAGCTTGGCTAGGTGGCCCCAGCATTTT.

V usage is TRBV27 and J usage is TRBJ1-1, with D tentatively TRBD1 (5 bases). Looked up from germline, CDR1 is MNHEY and CDR2 is SMNVEV (reference sequence). Trimming took 5 bases from V and 1 from J, leaving 11 bases between them. The CDR3 spans 14 residues. CDR3 sequence reads: CASSVRAKNTEAFF. The CDR3 coding sequence is TGTGCCAGCAGTGTCAGGGCGAAGAACACTGAAGCTTTCTTT.

The genes are TRBV6-5 and TRBJ1-2; D is ambiguous. This CDR3 has 15 amino acids. Germline V CDR1 and CDR2: MNHEY, SVGAGI. Trimming cost V 2 bases and J 4 bases, with 14 bases left between them. The CDR3 spells CASSYDTSGGYGYTF. CDR3 nucleotide sequence: TGTGCCAGCAGTTACGATACCAGTGGCGGCTATGGCTACACCTTC.

V usage is TRBV30 and J usage is TRBJ2-5, with D possibly matching TRBD2 (5 bases). There are 14 residues in the CDR3. Trimming took 4 bases from V and 5 from J, leaving 17 bases between them. Germline V gene data show CDR1 as GTSNPN and CDR2 as SVGIG (reference sequence). In DNA form, the CDR3 reads TGTGCCTGGATATCTGAGGGCCTTGGGGAGACCCAGTACTTC. The encoded protein is CAWISEGLGETQYF. Using reference TRBV30 and TRBJ2-5 for the parts outside the CDR3, the full variable domain is SQTIHQWPATLVQPVGSPLSLECTVEGTSNPNLYWYRQAAGRGLQLLFYSVGIGQISSEVPQNLSASRPQDRQFILSSKKLLLSDSGFYLCAWISEGLGETQYFGPGTRLLVL.

This sequence joins TRBV9 and TRBJ1-4; D is possibly TRBD1 (5 bases). The V and J ends lost 0 bases and 14 bases respectively, with 14 bases between them. Germline CDR1 is SGDLS and CDR2 is YYNGEE. CDR3 length: 13 amino acids. The CDR3 loop is CASSVGGLSELFF. CDR3 bases: TGTGCCAGCAGCGTAGGGGGCCTATCCGAGCTGTTTTTT.

This chain links TRBV23-1 with TRBJ2-7, with TRBD1 as a possible D gene (6 bases). TRBV23-1 is marked as an open reading frame, function uncertain. CDR3 length: 16 residues. Trimming shortened V by 7 bases and J by 2 bases, and 21 bases separated the two germline ends. The CDR3 region is CASTPPGSQGTYEQYF. For the CDR3, the DNA is TGCGCCAGCACCCCGCCTGGTTCACAGGGAACCTACGAGCAGTACTTC.

In DNA form, the CDR3 reads TGCGCCAGCAGTGGCGAACCGCGGCGGGGGCAAGAGACCCAGTACTTC. It codes for CASSGEPRRGQETQYF. The chain is built from TRBV10-2 and TRBJ2-5, with TRBD2 matching over 7 bases. The J segment lost 2 bases and the V segment lost 4 bases, leaving 10 bases of the junction unmatched. The CDR3 runs to 16 residues. Germline lookup yields CDR1 WSHSY and CDR2 SAAADI.

The chain links TRBV21-1 to TRBJ2-3; the table names TRBD2, a call not compared with the DNA. TRBV21-1 is noted as a pseudogene. The CDR3 has 19 amino acids. The CDR3 nucleotides read TGTGCCAGCAGCAAAGCGCTTCTAGCGGGGGGGCCATCGGAGGATACGCAGTATTTT. It specifies CASSKALLAGGPSEDTQYF.

V and J are TRBV19 and TRBJ2-5, with D tentatively TRBD1 (5 bases). The CDR3 runs 14 residues. The V gene's germline CDR1 is LNHDA and CDR2 SQIVND (reference sequence). The ends were cut back, 5 bases at V and 5 bases at J, with 15 bases in the middle. For the CDR3, the DNA is TGTGCCAGTAGTCCTCCTATGGGGCGGGAGACCCAGTACTTC. It yields the protein CASSPPMGRETQYF.

This chain joins TRBV7-3 and TRBJ2-5; tentative D call: TRBD2 (7 bases). The CDR3 extends over 15 amino acids. Deletions cut 0 bases from V and 1 base from J, with 9 bases between. CDR1 and CDR2 (germline): SGHTA, FQGTGA. CDR3 protein: CASSLTGGPQETQYF. The CDR3, as DNA: TGTGCCAGCAGCTTAACGGGGGGGCCCCAAGAGACCCAGTACTTC.

This chain links TRBV28 with TRBJ2-2, with 9 bases aligning to TRBD2. Germline assignment: CDR1 MDHEN and CDR2 SYDVKM. The CDR3 contains 17 residues. Trimming at V came to 4 bases and at J to 5 bases, leaving 11 bases not matched to a gene. CDR3: CASSSQSSGALTGELFF. CDR3 bases: TGTGCCAGCAGTTCTCAGTCTAGCGGGGCTCTGACCGGGGAGCTGTTTTTT.

V is TRBV12-3 or TRBV12-4 and J is TRBJ1-2; 8 bases agree with TRBD1. The CDR3 covers 13 residues. V lost 4 bases and J lost 7; bases outside the gene matches: 5. CDR3 nucleotides: TGTGCCAGCAGTTCCCAGGGGGCTGGTGGCTACACCTTC. Amino acid sequence: CASSSQGAGGYTF.

This clone has only one observation. CDR3 protein: CASSFRQRLNTEAFF. The CDR3 nucleotides read TGTGCCAGCAGCTTTCGACAGAGATTGAACACTGAAGCTTTCTTT. The chain is built from TRBV7-9 and TRBJ1-1, with D perhaps matching TRBD1 (5 bases). V dropped 3 bases and J dropped 0 bases, with 11 bases sitting between them. The CDR3 sequence is 15 residues long. Germline CDR1 and CDR2: SEHNR and FQNEAQ (reference sequence).

This sequence joins TRBV7-8 and TRBJ1-6, with D perhaps TRBD1 (5 bases). CDR3 size: 16 residues. Germline CDR1 reads SGHVS; CDR2 reads FQNEAQ. V lost 4 bases and J lost 6, with 16 bases in between. The DNA of the CDR3 is TGTGCCAGCAGCTCCCCAGGGACTCTGGGTAATTCACCCCTCCACTTT. This codes for CASSSPGTLGNSPLHF.

This clone was recorded once. J is TRBJ2-1 and V is TRBV28; the D is unclear. Trimming cost V 7 bases and J 5 bases, with 15 bases left between them. Germline V gene data show CDR1 as MDHEN and CDR2 as SYDVKM. The CDR3 is 14 residues long. CDR3 in DNA: TGTGCCAGCAAAAGTAATTTACAGAACAATGAGCAGTTCTTC. It specifies CASKSNLQNNEQFF.

This clone has more than one count but fewer than ten. The chain uses TRBV6-1 and TRBJ2-2; D may be TRBD2 (6 bases). Trimming pared 0 bases from V and 6 bases from J, leaving 17 bases between. This CDR3 comprises 17 residues. In germline, CDR1 is MNHNS, CDR2 SASEGT. The CDR3 reads CASSEAGGETRPGELFF. CDR3 nucleotides: TGTGCCAGCAGTGAAGCGGGCGGGGAAACTAGGCCCGGGGAGCTGTTTTTT.

This clone was counted a few times. The V gene is TRBV5-1, the J gene TRBJ1-2; D may be TRBD1 (5 bases). The CDR3 consists of 16 residues. V shed 2 bases and J shed 4 bases, with 18 bases lying between them. CDR1 SGHRS and CDR2 YFSETQ come from the germline V gene. The chain's CDR3 is CASSLRSLDRRYGYTF. The DNA of the CDR3 is TGCGCCAGCAGCTTAAGAAGCCTCGACAGACGCTATGGCTACACCTTC. Together with reference TRBV5-1 and TRBJ1-2, the CDR3 gives the full variable domain: KAGVTQTPRYLIKTRGQQVTLSCSPISGHRSVSWYQQTPGQGLQFLFEYFSETQRNKGNFPGRFSGRQFSNSRSEMNVSTLELGDSALYLCASSLRSLDRRYGYTFGSGTRLTVV.

The chain combines TRBV6-5 with TRBJ2-3; TRBD2 agrees at 10 bases. Germline V gene lookup returns CDR1 MNHEY and CDR2 SVGAGI. CDR3 size: 15 residues. V gave up 6 bases and J gave up 0 bases; unmatched junction bases: 3. CDR3 sequence reads: CASSRTSGSTDTQYF. The CDR3 DNA reads as TGTGCCAGCAGCCGGACTAGCGGTAGCACAGATACGCAGTATTTT.

This chain joins TRBV12-5 and TRBJ1-4; 10 bases match TRBD1. The CDR3 length is 14 residues. The germline CDR1 and CDR2 sequences are LGHNT and FRNRAP. The J segment lost 7 bases and the V segment lost 5 bases, leaving 4 bases of the junction unmatched. The chain's CDR3 is CASGPGTGAEKLFF. The CDR3 nucleotides read TGTGCTAGTGGTCCCGGGACAGGGGCTGAAAAACTGTTTTTT.

The table lists this clone with a count of one. The V gene is TRBV19, the J gene TRBJ1-2; possibly TRBD1 for D (5 bases). CDR1 and CDR2 (germline): LNHDA, SQIVND (reference sequence). This CDR3 region has 13 residues. Trimming cost V 3 bases and J 4 bases, with 9 bases left between them. The CDR3: CASSIAGRYGYTF. The CDR3 coding sequence is TGTGCCAGTAGTATCGCAGGGCGCTATGGCTACACCTTC.